Below are 5 T cell receptor beta chains sequenced from a single sample in a study of CD8 T cells in Susac syndrome. When the RNA was reverse transcribed, random hexamers were used with an input of 0.5 to 1 ug. TCRdb ran MiXCR on the immunoSEQ multiplex PCR reads and lists one entry per CDR3 protein. The repertoire holds some 190,000 distinct CDR3 sequences, with approximately 94% as singletons. The sample consisted of CD4+ T cells from PBMCs. These receptor sequences come from a human donor with Susac syndrome.

V and J are TRBV29-1 and TRBJ2-5; no clear D gene. V was clipped by 2 bases and J by 0 bases, with 7 bases between them. This CDR3 region has 13 residues. Germline assignment: CDR1 SQVTM and CDR2 ANQGSEA. The CDR3 DNA reads TGCAGCGTTGAAAGGACGGACCAAGAGACCCAGTACTTC. Protein: CSVERTDQETQYF.

The V gene is TRBV7-9, the J gene TRBJ2-3; TRBD2 agrees at 13 bases. Germline trimming cut 5 bases from V and 0 bases from J; bases unmatched to any gene: 8. There are 18 residues in the CDR3. Per the germline V gene, CDR1 is SEHNR and CDR2 is FQNEAQ (reference sequence). CDR3 in amino acids: CASSDTSGGDGSTDTQYF. Here the CDR3 DNA reads TGTGCCAGCAGCGACACTAGCGGGGGGGATGGGAGCACAGATACGCAGTATTTT.

This chain links TRBV11-1 with TRBJ2-1, with 12 bases fitting TRBD1. The V gene end was trimmed by 5 bases and the J gene end by 1 base; junction bases not matched to a gene: 15. The CDR3 is made up of 20 amino acids. Germline V gene data show CDR1 as SGHAT and CDR2 as FQDESV (reference sequence). CDR3 amino acids: CASSRWGGQGATGSYNEQFF. The CDR3 bases are TGTGCCAGCAGCCGATGGGGGGGACAGGGGGCAACAGGGTCCTACAATGAGCAGTTCTTC. The full variable domain, with the rest looked up from reference TRBV11-1 and TRBJ2-1, is EAEVAQSPRYKITEKSQAVAFWCDPISGHATLYWYRQILGQGPELLVQFQDESVVDDSQLPKDRFSAERLKGVDSTLKIQPAELGDSAMYLCASSRWGGQGATGSYNEQFFGPGTRLTVL.

This chain uses TRBV20-1 with TRBJ2-7, with 8 bases lining up with TRBD2. From germline, CDR1 is DFQATT and CDR2 SNEGSKA (reference sequence). This CDR3 contains 14 residues. The trim removed 0 bases at V and 7 bases at J, leaving 8 bases unmatched. The CDR3 reads CSARDPAGAREQYF. The CDR3 DNA reads TGCAGTGCTAGAGATCCAGCGGGGGCCAGGGAGCAGTACTTC.

The chain carries TRBV20-1 and TRBJ2-3; TRBD2 aligns across 14 bases. V lost 6 bases and J lost 0; bases outside the gene matches: 14. Germline loops: CDR1 DFQATT, CDR2 SNEGSKA (reference sequence). The length of the CDR3 is 19 residues. Here the CDR3 DNA reads TGCAGTGCAGCCGCCGGACTAGCGGGGGGCCGTGCTAGCACAGATACGCAGTATTTT. Its protein product is CSAAAGLAGGRASTDTQYF.